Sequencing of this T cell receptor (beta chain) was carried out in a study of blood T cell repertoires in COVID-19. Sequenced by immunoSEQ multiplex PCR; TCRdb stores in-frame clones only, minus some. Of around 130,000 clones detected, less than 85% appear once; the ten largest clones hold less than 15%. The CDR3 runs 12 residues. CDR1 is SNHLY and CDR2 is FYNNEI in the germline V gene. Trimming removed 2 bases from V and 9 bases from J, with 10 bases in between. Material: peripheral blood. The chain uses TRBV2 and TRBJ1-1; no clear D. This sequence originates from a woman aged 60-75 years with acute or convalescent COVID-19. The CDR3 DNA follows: TGTGCCAGCAGTGAATTATCTATACAAGCTTTCTTT. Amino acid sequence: CASSELSIQAFF.